The 14 T cell receptor beta chains below come from one sample, sequenced in a study of cytomegalovirus exposure and HLA in healthy donors. Amplification used 60 Vbeta primers and 13 Jbeta primers. This table comes from immunoSEQ multiplex PCR, and its TCRdb copy is limited to in-frame clones, with some not included. This sample has 150,000 to 180,000 clones, with roughly three quarters found just once. Sequenced: PBMCs. These receptors were collected from a man aged 25 to 40 in good health and CMV-seropositive.

In regard to this clone: At one end, the junction sequence differs from germline, possibly due to a read error. The chain carries TRBV7-9 and TRBJ2-1, with D perhaps TRBD2 (5 bases). The CDR3 length is 17 residues. Looked up from germline, CDR1 is SEHNR and CDR2 is FQNEAQ (reference sequence). The CDR3 loop reads CASNLVAGIETYNEQFF. CDR3 DNA: TGTGCCAGCAACTTAGTTGCCGGGATAGAGACCTACAATGAGCAGTTCTTC.

The CDR3 coding sequence is TGTGCCAGCAGTTTAAACCCAGGGGGCACTATCGAGACCCAGTACTTC. Protein: CASSLNPGGTIETQYF. The chain has TRBV28 and TRBJ2-5; TRBD1 matches at 8 bases. The V segment lost 2 bases and the J segment 5 bases; nucleotides outside the gene matches: 10. Germline assignment: CDR1 MDHEN and CDR2 SYDVKM. The CDR3 runs 16 residues.

This clone was counted only a few times. The chain links TRBV19 to TRBJ1-2, with D perhaps matching TRBD1 (6 bases). Germline CDR1 LNHDA, CDR2 SQIVND (reference sequence). The V and J ends lost 0 bases and 4 bases respectively, with 12 bases between them. This CDR3 is 15 amino acids long. In DNA, the CDR3 is TGTGCCAGTAGTATAGATCTCAGGGGCAGCTATGGCTACACCTTC. Residues: CASSIDLRGSYGYTF.

The genes are TRBV7-2 and TRBJ2-5; D is perhaps TRBD2 (5 bases). Germline loops: CDR1 SGHTA, CDR2 FQGNSA. The CDR3 totals 14 residues. The ends were cut back, 5 bases at V and 1 base at J, with 11 bases in the middle. Here the CDR3 reads CTSSRSAGQETQYF. DNA of the CDR3: TGTACCAGCAGCCGTTCGGCGGGCCAAGAGACCCAGTACTTC.

The chain couples TRBV28 to TRBJ2-7; 11 bases match TRBD1. Germline lookup yields CDR1 MDHEN and CDR2 SYDVKM. This CDR3 region has 14 residues. J lost 5 bases, V lost 6 bases, and 6 bases had no gene match. The CDR3 spells CASSSWTGGDEQYF. CDR3 DNA: TGTGCCAGCAGCTCCTGGACAGGGGGCGACGAGCAGTACTTC.

The V call is TRBV7-8, the J call TRBJ2-7, with 8 bases fitting TRBD2. V lost 5 bases to trimming and J lost 0 bases; unmatched junction nucleotides: 6. Germline CDR1 and CDR2: SGHVS and FQNEAQ. This CDR3 comprises 15 residues. The CDR3 DNA reads TGTGCCAGCAGCGACGGGGGGGGAAGCTCCTACGAGCAGTACTTC. Amino acid sequence: CASSDGGGSSYEQYF.

V is TRBV28 and J is TRBJ1-1; 9 nucleotides align to TRBD1. The V gene end was trimmed by 2 bases and the J gene end by 0 bases; junction bases not matched to a gene: 1. The CDR3 spans 15 residues. Germline-derived CDR1 and CDR2 are MDHEN and SYDVKM. The CDR3 loop reads CASSLGQGLNTEAFF. The CDR3 DNA reads TGTGCCAGCAGTTTAGGACAGGGGCTGAACACTGAAGCTTTCTTT.

This rearrangement joins TRBV9 to TRBJ1-1; D is ambiguous. Trimming took 3 bases from V and 1 from J, leaving 7 bases between them. This CDR3 has 13 amino acids. Germline V gene data show CDR1 as SGDLS and CDR2 as YYNGEE. CDR3 region: CASSEPGNTEAFF. The CDR3 bases are TGTGCCAGCAGCGAGCCGGGGAACACTGAAGCTTTCTTT.

V is TRBV4-2 and J is TRBJ2-1, with 9 bases identical to TRBD2. The CDR3 is made up of 16 amino acids. Looked up from germline, CDR1 is LGHNA and CDR2 is YNFKEQ. Losses at the gene ends were 0 bases for V and 6 bases for J; bases not matched to a gene: 6. The CDR3 sequence: CASSQEDRGRANEQFF. CDR3 nucleotides: TGTGCCAGCAGCCAAGAAGACCGCGGGAGGGCCAATGAGCAGTTCTTC.

This clone was seen more than once but under ten times. The chain joins TRBV25-1 to TRBJ1-2; 7 bases map to TRBD1. The V and J ends lost 5 bases and 3 bases, in that order; junction bases with no gene match: 3. The CDR3 runs 13 residues. Germline V gives CDR1 MGHDK, CDR2 SYGVNS. CDR3 region: CASSKGGYYGYTF. In DNA form, the CDR3 reads TGTGCCAGCAGTAAAGGGGGCTACTATGGCTACACCTTC.

The rearrangement uses TRBV18 and TRBJ2-7; 11 positions match TRBD1. The CDR3 contains 14 residues. Germline CDR1 KGHSH, CDR2 LQKENI. The V and J ends lost 3 bases and 4 bases, in that order; junction bases with no gene match: 2. CDR3 nucleotide sequence: TGTGCCAGCTCACCGGGACAGGGGGAGTACGAGCAGTACTTC. Its translation is CASSPGQGEYEQYF.

The chain has TRBV18 and TRBJ2-1; D call uncertain. This CDR3 region has 16 residues. The germline gives CDR1 KGHSH, CDR2 LQKENI. V shed 1 base and J shed 0 bases, with 10 bases lying between them. The CDR3 DNA reads TGTGCCAGCTCACCACAGAGCACGAGCTCCTACAATGAGCAGTTCTTC. Its protein product is CASSPQSTSSYNEQFF.

The chain couples TRBV25-1 to TRBJ2-1; D perhaps matches TRBD1 (6 bases). CDR3 length equals 12 residues. V shed 4 bases and J shed 10 bases, with 11 bases lying between them. CDR1 is MGHDK and CDR2 is SYGVNS in the germline V gene. CDR3 coding DNA: TGTGCCAGCAGTGCAGGGGTAAGGGAGCAGTTCTTC. Protein: CASSAGVREQFF.

The rearrangement joins TRBV6-5 to TRBJ1-2, with D possibly matching TRBD1 (6 bases). The CDR3 extends over 15 amino acids. The germline V gene encodes CDR1 MNHEY and CDR2 SVGAGI. Trimming removed 5 bases from V and 0 bases from J, with 13 bases in between. CDR3 coding DNA: TGTGCCAGCAGTGCCAGGGAGGGGGCTAACTATGGCTACACCTTC. Amino acid sequence: CASSAREGANYGYTF.